The 23 T cell receptor beta chains reported below all come from one sample, sequenced in a study of shared clonotypes between healthy human individuals. Method: immunoSEQ multiplex PCR; TCRdb's copy keeps in-frame clones and lacks some. The table includes under 600,000 clones, about 80% detected once. Sequencing was performed on PBMCs. The receptors stem from a middle-aged woman in good health. Some clones in this sample may be carry-over from other donors' samples.

The chain uses TRBV2 and TRBJ1-3; possibly TRBD1 for D (6 bases). Germline loops: CDR1 SNHLY, CDR2 FYNNEI. This CDR3 has 14 residues. V dropped 1 base and J dropped 6 bases, with 10 bases sitting between them. CDR3 region: CASSEVPGVNTIYF. Written as DNA, the CDR3 is TGTGCCAGCAGTGAAGTCCCAGGGGTAAACACCATATATTTT.

The chain links TRBV9 to TRBJ2-5; D is unclear. Germline CDR1 SGDLS, CDR2 YYNGEE. Trimming shortened V by 0 bases and J by 4 bases, and 10 bases separated the two germline ends. This CDR3 contains 14 residues. This chain's CDR3 is CASSVASAAETQYF. Written as DNA, the CDR3 is TGTGCCAGCAGCGTAGCTTCGGCCGCAGAGACCCAGTACTTC.

This chain connects TRBV4-1 to TRBJ1-3, with D uncertain. V was cut by 1 base and J by 4 bases, with 11 bases left in between. This CDR3 has 15 residues. Germline CDR1 MGHRA, CDR2 YSYEKL. CDR3 bases: TGCGCCAGCAGCCAAGGTCATGGCTCAGGAAACACCATATATTTT. Protein: CASSQGHGSGNTIYF.

This clone is termed medium-sized (0.01 to 0.1%). The sample holds other DNA sequences that translate to the same CDR3. The chain joins TRBV6-1 to TRBJ2-7, with 7 bases identical to TRBD1. The CDR3 is made up of 15 amino acids. J lost 0 bases, V lost 1 base, and 3 bases had no gene match. CDR1 and CDR2 from the germline V gene are MNHNS and SASEGT. CDR3 DNA sequence: TGTGCCAGCAGTGAAGGGGCAGGGGGCTCCTACGAGCAGTACTTC. Translated: CASSEGAGGSYEQYF.

J is TRBJ2-3 and V is TRBV7-9; 7 bases align to TRBD1. Germline lookup yields CDR1 SEHNR and CDR2 FQNEAQ (reference sequence). The CDR3 totals 14 residues. Trimming at V came to 2 bases and at J to 1 base, leaving 0 bases not matched to a gene. The CDR3 spells CASSLTGGTDTQYF. The DNA for the CDR3 is TGTGCCAGCAGCTTAACAGGGGGCACAGATACGCAGTATTTT.

This clone was recorded a few times. The V and J genes are TRBV29-1 and TRBJ1-1; possible D gene TRBD1, 6 bases. The CDR3 covers 13 residues. Germline V gives CDR1 SQVTM, CDR2 ANQGSEA. Trimming pared 6 bases from V and 1 base from J, leaving 12 bases between. The CDR3 sequence: CSVKRQENTEAFF. The DNA for the CDR3 is TGCAGCGTGAAAAGACAGGAGAACACTGAAGCTTTCTTT.

The chain has TRBV2 and TRBJ1-5, with a weak D call TRBD1 (5 bases). Trimming pared 5 bases from V and 2 bases from J, leaving 10 bases between. Per the germline V gene, CDR1 is SNHLY and CDR2 is FYNNEI. The CDR3 consists of 14 residues. The CDR3 loop reads CASSSQGGNQPQHF. In nucleotides, the CDR3 is TGTGCCAGCAGTTCTCAGGGAGGCAATCAGCCCCAGCATTTT.

The chain combines TRBV18 with TRBJ2-2; D gene unclear. Germline CDR1 KGHSH, CDR2 LQKENI. Trimming removed 3 bases from V and 1 base from J, with 6 bases in between. The CDR3 length is 14 residues. CDR3 loop: CASSPVGNTGELFF. Written as DNA, the CDR3 is TGTGCCAGCTCACCTGTAGGGAACACCGGGGAGCTGTTTTTT.

The rearrangement joins TRBV7-8 to TRBJ2-2; TRBD2 is a possible D gene (6 bases). The CDR3 consists of 16 residues. Looked up from germline, CDR1 is SGHVS and CDR2 is FQNEAQ. Trimming took off 4 bases at V and 8 bases at J, with 20 bases between the two ends. The CDR3 nucleotides are TGTGCCAGCAGCTGGACCGGGACTCCGATTTCTGGGGAGCTGTTTTTT. It is translated as CASSWTGTPISGELFF.

In regard to this clone: Other DNA sequences within the sample encode an identical CDR3. The V and J genes are TRBV5-1 and TRBJ2-5, with TRBD2 identical over 15 bases. The CDR3 has 18 amino acids. CDR1 and CDR2 (germline): SGHRS, YFSETQ. V was pared by 2 bases and J by 1 base, with 6 bases of the junction left unmatched. The CDR3 loop is CASSFGTSGRRGQETQYF. The DNA of the CDR3 is TGCGCCAGCAGCTTCGGGACTAGCGGGAGGAGAGGCCAAGAGACCCAGTACTTC.

J is TRBJ1-5 and V is TRBV30, with D perhaps matching TRBD1 (6 bases). The CDR3 extends over 15 amino acids. Germline-derived CDR1 and CDR2 are GTSNPN and SVGIG (reference sequence). The ends were cut back, 3 bases at V and 6 bases at J, with 18 bases in the middle. The DNA of the CDR3 is TGTGCCTGGAGGTTCAGGGGAGGGGGGACTCAGCCCCAGCATTTT. This sequence encodes CAWRFRGGGTQPQHF.

The chain employs TRBV2 and TRBJ1-5, with D maybe TRBD1 (5 bases). CDR1 and CDR2 from the germline V gene are SNHLY and FYNNEI. The length of the CDR3 is 12 residues. V gave up 7 bases and J gave up 8 bases, with 12 bases separating them. The CDR3 is CASTGGDEPQHF. CDR3 in DNA: TGTGCCAGCACGGGAGGGGATGAGCCCCAGCATTTT.

V usage is TRBV27 and J usage is TRBJ2-3; 8 nucleotides match TRBD2. The V and J ends lost 5 bases and 0 bases, in that order; junction bases with no gene match: 13. The germline V gene encodes CDR1 MNHEY and CDR2 SMNVEV (reference sequence). The CDR3 consists of 18 residues. This CDR3 is CASSPYALSSGSTDTQYF. The CDR3, as DNA: TGTGCCAGCAGTCCCTATGCTTTGTCTAGCGGGAGCACAGATACGCAGTATTTT.

This clone was seen more than once but under ten times. The chain is built from TRBV28 and TRBJ2-7; maybe TRBD1 (6 bases). CDR3 length: 16 residues. Germline values: CDR1 MDHEN, CDR2 SYDVKM. Between the trimmed V and J ends, which lost 6 bases and 3 bases, there was a span of 21 bases. The CDR3 loop is CASSPRVGARFYEQYF. Here the CDR3 DNA reads TGTGCCAGCAGCCCAAGGGTGGGGGCAAGGTTCTACGAGCAGTACTTC. The complete variable domain, with remaining parts taken from reference TRBV28 and TRBJ2-7, reads DVKVTQSSRYLVKRTGEKVFLECVQDMDHENMFWYRQDPGLGLRLIYFSYDVKMKEKGDIPEGYSVSREKKERFSLILESASTNQTSMYLCASSPRVGARFYEQYFGPGTRLTVT.

The V gene is TRBV25-1, the J gene TRBJ2-1; possibly TRBD1 for D (5 bases). V was cut by 7 bases and J by 1 base, with 8 bases left in between. The germline V gene has CDR1 MGHDK and CDR2 SYGVNS. The CDR3 is 13 amino acids. The CDR3 DNA reads as TGTGCCAGCACCCAGGGTTCCTACAATGAGCAGTTCTTC. Amino acid sequence: CASTQGSYNEQFF.

This clone showed up many times. This same CDR3 is encoded by further DNA sequences in the sample. The rearrangement joins TRBV2 to TRBJ1-1, with TRBD1 matching over 7 bases. Germline values: CDR1 SNHLY, CDR2 FYNNEI. The CDR3 spans 13 residues. V was pared by 7 bases and J by 8 bases, with 10 bases of the junction left unmatched. The CDR3 DNA is TGTGCCAGCACCTCGAGCAGGGGGACCGAAGCTTTCTTT. It translates to CASTSSRGTEAFF. Full variable domain (rest looked up from reference TRBV2 and TRBJ1-1): EPEVTQTPSHQVTQMGQEVILRCVPISNHLYFYWYRQILGQKVEFLVSFYNNEISEKSEIFDDQFSVERPDGSNFTLKIRSTKLEDSAMYFCASTSSRGTEAFFGQGTRLTVV.

V gene TRBV4-1 combines with J gene TRBJ2-5; 10 nucleotides align to TRBD2. The DNA end is more similar to TRBJ2-7, so the J call may be wrong. From germline, CDR1 is MGHRA and CDR2 YSYEKL. The CDR3 sequence is 18 residues long. The CDR3 region has the DNA TGCGCCAGCAGCCAAGATAGGTTCGGGACTAGCGTATGGTACGAGCAGTACTTC. Translated: CASSQDRFGTSVWYEQYF.

The rearrangement joins TRBV14 to TRBJ2-7; either TRBD1 or TRBD2 may supply D (6 bases each). Germline V CDR1 and CDR2: SGHDN, FVKESK. Trimming removed 0 bases at V and 9 bases at J, with 18 bases between. The CDR3 runs to 15 residues. Here the CDR3 reads CASSQDVGGWWGQYF. The CDR3 DNA follows: TGTGCCAGCAGCCAAGATGTCGGGGGCTGGTGGGGGCAGTACTTC.

This chain links TRBV28 with TRBJ1-1, with 8 nucleotides matching TRBD1. There are 17 residues in the CDR3. Germline V gives CDR1 MDHEN, CDR2 SYDVKM. V dropped 5 bases and J dropped 1; count of bases not matched to a gene: 12. For the CDR3, the DNA is TGTGCCAGCAGTGCGACCCCCGGGACAGGAGAGAACACTGAAGCTTTCTTT. Protein: CASSATPGTGENTEAFF.

The sample holds a few counts of this clone. This chain uses TRBV29-1 with TRBJ1-1; D perhaps matches TRBD1 (5 bases). V gave up 7 bases and J gave up 2 bases, with 14 bases separating them. There are 13 residues in the CDR3. Germline lookup yields CDR1 SQVTM and CDR2 ANQGSEA. CDR3 in DNA: TGCAGCGGGGAACCGACAGTTAACACTGAAGCTTTCTTT. It is translated as CSGEPTVNTEAFF.

The J gene is TRBJ1-5, the V gene TRBV10-1; 7 bases are a match to TRBD1. This CDR3 contains 16 residues. Per germline, CDR1 WNHNN and CDR2 SYGVQD (reference sequence). The trim removed 8 bases at V and 3 bases at J, leaving 13 bases unmatched. CDR3 loop: CASRGGYRGLNQPQHF. In nucleotides, the CDR3 is TGCGCCAGCCGGGGGGGATACAGGGGACTCAATCAGCCCCAGCATTTT.

The rearrangement joins TRBV18 to TRBJ1-4; D call uncertain. V was trimmed by 3 bases and J by 0 bases, leaving 11 bases between them. CDR1 KGHSH and CDR2 LQKENI come from the germline V gene. The CDR3 sequence is 16 residues long. CDR3: CASSPGSRATNEKLFF. CDR3 coding DNA: TGTGCCAGCTCACCGGGGTCACGAGCAACTAATGAAAAACTGTTTTTT.

The CDR3: CASSRGQGANSPLHF. The CDR3, as DNA: TGCGCCAGCAGCCGCGGACAGGGGGCGAATTCACCCCTCCACTTT. The chain links TRBV5-1 to TRBJ1-6; TRBD1 matches at 11 bases. The J segment lost 7 bases and the V segment lost 4 bases, leaving 4 bases of the junction unmatched. The CDR3 totals 15 residues. Germline loops: CDR1 SGHRS, CDR2 YFSETQ.